Sequencing of this T cell receptor beta chain was carried out in a study of blood T cell repertoires in COVID-19. Study as a whole: The United States, Italy and Spain were the sources of the acute and convalescent COVID-19 samples. T cells, B-cell-depleted T cells, or PBMCs supplied cDNA or gDNA.

The authors' processing: Reference gene primer amplification gave estimated nucleated cell counts. Clones were sequenced by immunoSEQ multiplex PCR, and TCRdb holds only the in-frame ones, with some missing. D and trimming come from the DNA, and the V and J calls and clone size come from that table. The sample contains 250,000 to 300,000 clones, 75% to 90% of which appear only once. The germline CDR1 and CDR2 sequences are SGDLS and YYNGEE. The V gene lost 3 bases and the J gene lost 4 bases, with 10 bases spanning the gap. The CDR3 runs to 13 residues. This clone was counted once. This sequence was found in a woman aged 50 to 65 who had recovered from COVID-19. The chain links TRBV9 to TRBJ1-2, with D possibly being TRBD1 (5 bases). Input material: peripheral blood. CDR3: CASSDQGFYGYTF. In nucleotides, the CDR3 is TGTGCCAGCAGCGACCAGGGTTTCTATGGCTACACCTTC.